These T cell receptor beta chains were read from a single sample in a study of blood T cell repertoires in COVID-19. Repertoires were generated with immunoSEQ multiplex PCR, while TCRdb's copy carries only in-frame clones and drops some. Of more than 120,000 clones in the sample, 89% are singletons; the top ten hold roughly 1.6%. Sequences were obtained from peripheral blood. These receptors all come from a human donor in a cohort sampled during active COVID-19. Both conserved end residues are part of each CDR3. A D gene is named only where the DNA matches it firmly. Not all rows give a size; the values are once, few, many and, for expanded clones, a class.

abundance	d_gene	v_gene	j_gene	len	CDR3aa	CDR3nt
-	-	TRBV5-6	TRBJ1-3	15	CASSPVGQGDYTIYF	TGTGCCAGCAGCCCCGTGGGCCAGGGCGACTACACCATATATTTT
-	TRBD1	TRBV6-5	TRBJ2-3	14	CASSYAPGGYTQYF	TGTGCCAGCAGTTACGCGCCAGGGGGATATACGCAGTATTTT
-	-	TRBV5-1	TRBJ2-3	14	CASSLPGSTDTQYF	TGCGCCAGCAGCTTGCCCGGGTCCACAGATACGCAGTATTTT
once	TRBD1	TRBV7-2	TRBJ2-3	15	CASSLDRGLTDTQYF	TGTGCCAGCAGCTTGGACAGGGGACTCACAGATACGCAGTATTTT
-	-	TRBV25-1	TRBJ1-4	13	CASGSRPNEKLFF	TGTGCCAGCGGCTCTAGGCCTAATGAAAAACTGTTTTTT
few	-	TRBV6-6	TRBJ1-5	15	CASSYSIRGNQPQHF	TGTGCCAGCAGTTACTCGATCCGAGGAAATCAGCCCCAGCATTTT
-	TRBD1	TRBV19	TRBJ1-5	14	CASSIWDSGQPQHF	TGTGCCAGTAGTATTTGGGACAGCGGTCAGCCCCAGCATTTT
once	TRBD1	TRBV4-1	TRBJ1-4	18	CASSQGLTGTATNEKLFF	TGCGCCAGCAGCCAAGGTCTGACAGGGACCGCGACTAATGAAAAACTGTTTTTT
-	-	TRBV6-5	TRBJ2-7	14	CASTPWQGQGEQYF	TGTGCCAGCACTCCATGGCAGGGCCAAGGCGAGCAGTACTTC
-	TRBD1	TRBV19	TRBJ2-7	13	CASSRQGAHEQYF	TGTGCCAGTAGTCGACAGGGGGCCCACGAGCAGTACTTC
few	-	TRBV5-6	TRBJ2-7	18	CASSLVDSGHRAVYEQYF	TGTGCCAGCAGCTTGGTCGATTCGGGACATAGGGCAGTGTACGAGCAGTACTTC
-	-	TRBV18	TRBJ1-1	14	CASSLGGRHTEAFF	TGTGCCAGCTCACTGGGGGGTAGGCACACTGAAGCTTTCTTT
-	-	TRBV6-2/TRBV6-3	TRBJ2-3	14	CASSDRRGADTQYF	TGTGCCAGCAGTGATCGGAGGGGAGCAGATACGCAGTATTTT
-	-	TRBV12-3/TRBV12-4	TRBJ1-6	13	CASSGDGDSPLHF	TGTGCCAGCAGCGGGGATGGCGATTCACCCCTCCACTTT
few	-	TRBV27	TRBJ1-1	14	CASSLLQRGAEAFF	TGTGCCAGCAGTTTATTACAGCGGGGCGCTGAAGCTTTCTTT
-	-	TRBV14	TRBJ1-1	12	CASSQITSGAFF	TGTGCCAGCAGCCAAATAACTTCTGGAGCTTTCTTT
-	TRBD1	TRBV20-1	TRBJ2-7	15	CSASFPGQGNSEQYF	TGCAGTGCTAGTTTCCCGGGACAGGGTAACTCAGAGCAGTACTTC
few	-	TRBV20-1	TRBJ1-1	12	CSASWANTEAFF	TGCAGTGCTAGTTGGGCGAACACTGAAGCTTTCTTT
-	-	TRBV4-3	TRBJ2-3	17	CASSQALQYTHTDTQYF	TGCGCCAGCAGCCAAGCGTTACAGTATACTCACACAGATACGCAGTATTTT
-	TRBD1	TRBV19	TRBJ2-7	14	CASSRQGRAYEQYF	TGTGCCAGTAGCCGACAGGGACGGGCCTACGAGCAGTACTTC
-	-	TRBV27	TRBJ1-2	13	CASSLTVNYGYTF	TGTGCCAGCAGTTTGACAGTAAACTATGGCTACACCTTC
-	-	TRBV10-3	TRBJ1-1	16	CAISKATGGDDTEAFF	TGTGCCATCAGCAAGGCGACGGGGGGCGATGACACTGAAGCTTTCTTT
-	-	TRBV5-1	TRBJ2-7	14	CASSLVQEGYEQYF	TGCGCCAGCAGCTTGGTTCAAGAGGGCTACGAGCAGTACTTC
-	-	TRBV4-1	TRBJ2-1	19	CASSPGGGMGLVSYNEQFF	TGCGCCAGCAGCCCAGGGGGAGGCATGGGGCTTGTCTCCTACAATGAGCAGTTCTTC
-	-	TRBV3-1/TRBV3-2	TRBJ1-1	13	CASSQTEGTEAFF	TGTGCCAGCAGCCAAACCGAGGGCACTGAAGCTTTCTTT
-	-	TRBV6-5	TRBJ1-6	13	CASSDPGNSPLHF	TGTGCCAGCAGCGACCCAGGGAATTCACCCCTCCACTTT
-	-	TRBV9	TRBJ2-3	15	CASSATGYPADTQYF	TGTGCCAGCAGCGCTACAGGCTACCCGGCAGATACGCAGTATTTT
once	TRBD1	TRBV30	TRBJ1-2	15	CAWSTGQGGNYGYTF	TGTGCCTGGAGCACTGGACAGGGGGGGAACTATGGCTACACCTTC
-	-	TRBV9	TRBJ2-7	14	CASSVASGSYEQYF	TGTGCCAGCAGCGTAGCTTCGGGGTCCTACGAGCAGTACTTC
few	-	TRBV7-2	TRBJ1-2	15	CASSLGTGPNYGYTF	TGTGCCAGCAGCTTAGGAACAGGGCCCAACTATGGCTACACCTTC
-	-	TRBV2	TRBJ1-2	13	CASRLTQTYGYTF	TGTGCCAGCAGACTTACACAGACCTATGGCTACACCTTC
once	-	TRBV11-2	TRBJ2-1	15	CASSPNTPGLGPQFF	TGTGCCAGCAGCCCAAATACGCCGGGACTCGGACCACAGTTCTTC
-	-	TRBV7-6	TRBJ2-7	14	CASSYRTDPYEQYF	TGTGCCAGCAGCTATCGGACAGATCCCTACGAGCAGTACTTC
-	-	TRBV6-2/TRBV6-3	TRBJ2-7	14	CASSYSKGVTVQYF	TGTGCCAGCAGTTACTCAAAAGGGGTCACCGTGCAGTACTTC
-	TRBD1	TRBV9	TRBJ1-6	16	CASSVGPETGYSPLHF	TGTGCCAGCAGCGTAGGTCCGGAGACAGGGTATTCACCCCTCCACTTT
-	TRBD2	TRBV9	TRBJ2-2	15	CASSALAANTGELFF	TGTGCCAGCAGCGCACTAGCGGCAAACACCGGGGAGCTGTTTTTT
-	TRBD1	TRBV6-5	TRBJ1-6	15	CASRQGAFYNSPLHF	TGTGCCAGCAGGCAGGGGGCTTTTTATAATTCACCCCTCCACTTT
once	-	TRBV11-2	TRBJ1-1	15	CASSLLPGTGTEAFF	TGTGCCAGCAGCTTATTGCCGGGAACGGGCACTGAAGCTTTCTTT
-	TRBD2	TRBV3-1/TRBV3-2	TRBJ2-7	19	CASSHPRTGLAYTSYEQYF	TGTGCCAGCAGCCATCCTCGAACCGGACTAGCGTACACCTCCTACGAGCAGTACTTC
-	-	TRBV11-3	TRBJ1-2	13	CASSYGQRYGYTF	TGTGCCAGCAGCTACGGACAACGCTATGGCTACACCTTC
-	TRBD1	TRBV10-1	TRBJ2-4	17	CATTSGQGARAKNIQYF	TGCGCCACCACGTCTGGACAGGGGGCTAGGGCCAAAAACATTCAGTACTTC
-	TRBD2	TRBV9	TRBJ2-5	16	CASSKGTSGERETQYF	TGTGCCAGCAGCAAAGGGACTAGCGGGGAGAGGGAGACCCAGTACTTC
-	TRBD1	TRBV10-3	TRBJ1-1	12	CAISRDSSEAFF	TGTGCCATCAGTAGGGACAGCTCTGAAGCTTTCTTT
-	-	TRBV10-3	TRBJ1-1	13	CAVQREPGTEAFF	TGTGCCGTCCAGAGGGAGCCGGGCACTGAAGCTTTCTTT
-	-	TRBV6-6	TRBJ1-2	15	CASSYPLDRGYGYTF	TGTGCCAGCAGTTACCCACTGGACAGAGGGTATGGCTACACCTTC
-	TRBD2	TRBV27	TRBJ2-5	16	CASSSYYTSGGETQYF	TGTGCCAGCAGTTCCTATTATACTAGCGGGGGAGAGACCCAGTACTTC
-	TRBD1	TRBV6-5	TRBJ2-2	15	CASGTVYTNTGELFF	TGTGCCAGCGGGACAGTTTATACGAACACCGGGGAGCTGTTTTTT
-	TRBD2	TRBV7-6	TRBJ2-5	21	CASSPDAPMRGDGNYQETQYF	TGTGCCAGCAGCCCTGACGCCCCTATGCGGGGGGACGGAAATTACCAAGAGACCCAGTACTTC
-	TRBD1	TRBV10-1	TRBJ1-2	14	CASSPPTGYYGYTF	TGCGCCAGCAGTCCCCCGACAGGGTACTATGGCTACACCTTC
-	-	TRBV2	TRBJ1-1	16	CASSDGQGYMNTEAFF	TGTGCCAGCAGTGACGGGCAGGGATACATGAACACTGAAGCTTTCTTT
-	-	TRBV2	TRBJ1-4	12	CASRWENEKLFF	TGTGCCAGCAGGTGGGAGAATGAAAAACTGTTTTTT